One and the same sample provided the 27 T cell receptor beta chains below, sequenced in a study of T cells in Graves' hyperthyroidism and ophthalmopathy. RNA transcripts were the template for amplifying TCR beta CDR3 regions. TCR CDR3 underwent first-round RT-PCR with the HTBI primer set. From the multiplex PCR reads, TCRdb called clonotypes with MiXCR, one entry per CDR3 protein. The data show a few hundred thousand distinct CDR3 sequences, around 21% seen once. The sample consisted of blood. The receptor source for this set is a man in his late teens or twenties with Graves' hyperthyroidism.

This chain's CDR3 is CASSSARGTEAFF. The CDR3 nucleotides read TGCGCCAGCAGCTCGGCACGTGGAACTGAAGCTTTCTTT. The rearrangement links TRBV5-1 to TRBJ1-1; D unclear. The V gene lost 3 bases and the J gene lost 5 bases, with 11 bases spanning the gap. CDR3 length equals 13 residues. CDR1 is SGHRS, CDR2 YFSETQ, per germline.

This clonotype appeared many times. This chain uses TRBV9 with TRBJ2-7; perhaps D is TRBD1 or TRBD2 (6 bases each). V lost 0 bases, J lost 0 bases, and 10 bases lay in between. This CDR3 spans 15 amino acids. Germline-derived CDR1 and CDR2 are SGDLS and YYNGEE. The CDR3: CASSVGGASSYEQYF. DNA of the CDR3: TGTGCCAGCAGCGTAGGGGGGGCCAGCTCCTACGAGCAGTACTTC. Full variable domain (remainder filled in from reference TRBV9 and TRBJ2-7): DSGVTQTPKHLITATGQRVTLRCSPRSGDLSVYWYQQSLDQGLQFLIQYYNGEERAKGNILERFSAQQFPDLHSELNLSSLELGDSALYFCASSVGGASSYEQYFGPGTRLTVT.

This clonotype was counted many times. The rearrangement links TRBV6-1 to TRBJ1-2, with D perhaps TRBD1 (5 bases). The germline V gene encodes CDR1 MNHNS and CDR2 SASEGT. This CDR3 has 13 amino acids. Trimming took off 6 bases at V and 4 bases at J, with 12 bases between the two ends. CDR3 loop: CASSPGGFYGYTF. The CDR3 DNA is TGTGCCAGCAGCCCCGGGGGATTCTATGGCTACACCTTC.

This clonotype came up many times. The chain carries TRBV12-3 or TRBV12-4 and TRBJ1-1, with no clear D. V lost 4 bases, J lost 1 base, and 4 bases lay in between. This CDR3 is 12 amino acids long. In nucleotides, the CDR3 is TGTGCCAGCAGTTATTGGAACACTGAAGCTTTCTTT. Translating it yields CASSYWNTEAFF.

This clonotype was seen repeatedly, ten times or more. The chain couples TRBV6-1 to TRBJ1-2; possibly TRBD1 for D (5 bases). The CDR3 consists of 15 residues. V lost 3 bases and J lost 5, with 16 bases in between. The germline V gene has CDR1 MNHNS and CDR2 SASEGT. The CDR3 DNA reads as TGTGCCAGCAGTGAGTGGCAGGGAGGTATATATGGCTACACCTTC. This translates into CASSEWQGGIYGYTF.

This clonotype was counted once. One end of the junction fails to match germline, which may point to a read error. V and J are TRBV30 and TRBJ2-6; D gene uncertain. The germline V gene has CDR1 GTSNPN and CDR2 SVGIG (reference sequence). This CDR3 is 13 amino acids long. The CDR3 bases are TGTACCTGGACGGTCTCTGGGGCCAACGTCCTGACTTTC. This codes for CTWTVSGANVLTF.

This clonotype was seen only a few times. The rearrangement joins TRBV6-2 or TRBV6-3 to TRBJ2-2; D call uncertain. Per germline, CDR1 MNHEY and CDR2 SVGEGT. There are 18 residues in the CDR3. Trimming removed 2 bases from V and 0 bases from J, with 16 bases in between. Written as DNA, the CDR3 is TGTGCCAGCAGTTACCCCGAAGTTCGGGCCGCGAACACCGGGGAGCTGTTTTTT. Protein product: CASSYPEVRAANTGELFF.

This clonotype showed up many times. The chain recombines TRBV30 with TRBJ1-5; D remains unclear. CDR3 size: 14 residues. Germline V gene lookup returns CDR1 GTSNPN and CDR2 SVGIG (reference sequence). Trimming removed 3 bases at V and 8 bases at J, with 17 bases between. CDR3 DNA: TGTGCCTGGAGCTCCTTGAGCACTGGGAAGCCCCAGCATTTT. Protein: CAWSSLSTGKPQHF. Supplemented by reference TRBV30 and TRBJ1-5, the full variable domain reads SQTIHQWPATLVQPVGSPLSLECTVEGTSNPNLYWYRQAAGRGLQLLFYSVGIGQISSEVPQNLSASRPQDRQFILSSKKLLLSDSGFYLCAWSSLSTGKPQHFGDGTRLSIL.

This clonotype has a count of ten or more. V is TRBV12-3 or TRBV12-4 and J is TRBJ2-4; D tentatively reads TRBD1 or TRBD2 (5 bases each). This CDR3 is 12 amino acids long. V lost 6 bases and J lost 9, with 12 bases in between. The DNA of the CDR3 is TGTGCCAGCAGCCAGGGAGCGGTCATTCAGTACTTC. This gives the protein CASSQGAVIQYF.

This clonotype was observed many times. The V call is TRBV28, the J call TRBJ2-7, with D possibly being TRBD2 (5 bases). CDR3 size: 14 residues. The germline V gene has CDR1 MDHEN and CDR2 SYDVKM. Trimming pared 3 bases from V and 2 bases from J, leaving 11 bases between. The DNA of the CDR3 is TGTGCCAGCAGTTTCAGCGGCAGACCCTACGAGCAGTACTTC. Translation gives CASSFSGRPYEQYF. Full variable domain (rest looked up from reference TRBV28 and TRBJ2-7): DVKVTQSSRYLVKRTGEKVFLECVQDMDHENMFWYRQDPGLGLRLIYFSYDVKMKEKGDIPEGYSVSREKKERFSLILESASTNQTSMYLCASSFSGRPYEQYFGPGTRLTVT.

The chain employs TRBV5-1 and TRBJ2-7; D is unclear. Between the trimmed V and J ends, which lost 4 bases and 2 bases, there was a span of 10 bases. The germline gives CDR1 SGHRS, CDR2 YFSETQ. The CDR3 sequence is 13 residues long. CDR3 in amino acids: CASSAGDTYEQYF. The CDR3 DNA reads TGCGCCAGCAGCGCCGGAGACACCTACGAGCAGTACTTC.

This clonotype was counted at least ten times. The chain is built from TRBV3-1 and TRBJ1-1, with TRBD1 matching over 7 bases. The length of the CDR3 is 14 residues. J lost 4 bases, V lost 1 base, and 3 bases had no gene match. From germline, CDR1 is LGHDT and CDR2 YNNKEL (reference sequence). The CDR3 DNA reads TGTGCCAGCAGCCAAGCGACAGGGTTCACTGAAGCTTTCTTT. Translation: CASSQATGFTEAFF.

This clonotype was observed at least ten times. The chain uses TRBV12-3 or TRBV12-4 and TRBJ1-2; 8 positions agree with TRBD1. The CDR3 runs to 15 residues. Trimming at V came to 5 bases and at J to 0 bases, leaving 5 bases not matched to a gene. This CDR3 is CASSPRTGPNYGYTF. The DNA of the CDR3 is TGTGCCAGCAGTCCCAGGACAGGGCCTAACTATGGCTACACCTTC.

This clonotype has only one observation. The chain recombines TRBV28 with TRBJ2-7, with TRBD2 identical over 11 bases. This CDR3 contains 15 residues. The germline V gene has CDR1 MDHEN and CDR2 SYDVKM. V lost 4 bases and J lost 7; bases outside the gene matches: 9. Here the CDR3 DNA reads TGTGCCAGCAGTTCCCTCGGGACTAGCGGAGCAGAGCAGTACTTC. Translated: CASSSLGTSGAEQYF.

This clonotype has ten or more counts. This chain joins TRBV28 and TRBJ1-1, with D possibly being TRBD1 (5 bases). CDR1 and CDR2 (germline): MDHEN, SYDVKM. The V end was cut by 9 bases, the J end by 1 base, with 12 bases between. The CDR3 runs to 13 residues. The CDR3, as DNA: TGTGCCAGTATGGGGCGGGAGAACACTGAAGCTTTCTTT. Translating it yields CASMGRENTEAFF.

This clonotype was seen repeatedly, ten times or more. The chain recombines TRBV5-1 with TRBJ2-2; no firm D call. The CDR3 totals 18 residues. V was cut by 0 bases and J by 0 bases, with 15 bases left in between. The germline CDR1 and CDR2 sequences are SGHRS and YFSETQ. The CDR3 region is CASSLAPSGSANTGELFF. In DNA, the CDR3 is TGCGCCAGCAGCTTGGCCCCCTCCGGGTCCGCGAACACCGGGGAGCTGTTTTTT.

This clonotype was found many times. The J gene is TRBJ2-2, the V gene TRBV7-3; D unresolved. CDR1 and CDR2 (germline): SGHTA, FQGTGA. Between the trimmed V and J ends, which lost 0 bases and 6 bases, there was a span of 2 bases. This CDR3 is built from 12 residues. CDR3 protein: CASSLTSGELFF. In DNA, the CDR3 is TGTGCCAGCAGCTTAACATCCGGGGAGCTGTTTTTT.

The chain is built from TRBV15 and TRBJ2-1; D remains ambiguous. CDR1 is LNHNV, CDR2 YYDKDF, per germline (reference sequence). Trimming pared 0 bases from V and 5 bases from J, leaving 11 bases between. This CDR3 has 15 amino acids. The CDR3 region has the DNA TGTGCCACCAGCAGAGATGTACAGTTCGACAATGAGCAGTTCTTC. It translates to CATSRDVQFDNEQFF.

This clonotype was recorded at least ten times. The chain joins TRBV19 to TRBJ2-7, with D tentatively TRBD1 or TRBD2 (5 bases each). The CDR3 spans 14 residues. Germline V lookup: CDR1 LNHDA, CDR2 SQIVND (reference sequence). The V end was cut by 5 bases, the J end by 5 bases, with 16 bases between. CDR3 DNA: TGTGCCAGTAGTGCGCGAGGGGAAGCTCACGAGCAGTACTTC. Translated: CASSARGEAHEQYF.

CDR3 loop: CAARGAKNIQYF. In DNA form, the CDR3 reads TGTGCCGCCCGGGGGGCCAAAAACATTCAGTACTTC. This chain links TRBV6-1 with TRBJ2-4; D possibly corresponds to TRBD2 (6 bases). The CDR3 consists of 12 residues. Trimming removed 11 bases at V and 1 base at J, with 9 bases between. The germline gives CDR1 MNHNS, CDR2 SASEGT.

This clonotype has ten or more counts. In nucleotides, the CDR3 is TGCAGTGCTAGGCCCCCGGGTTCCTACGAGCAGTACTTC. Its protein product is CSARPPGSYEQYF. The chain is built from TRBV20-1 and TRBJ2-7; D remains unclear. Trimming took 3 bases from V and 1 from J, leaving 10 bases between them. CDR3 length: 13 amino acids. The germline CDR1 and CDR2 sequences are DFQATT and SNEGSKA (reference sequence).

This clonotype was seen ten or more times. The chain has TRBV25-1 and TRBJ2-5; 12 positions agree with TRBD2. Germline CDR1 reads MGHDK; CDR2 reads SYGVNS. J gave up 2 bases and V 3 bases, and 7 bases lay outside the gene matches. This CDR3 is built from 17 residues. CDR3 sequence (DNA): TGTGCCAGCAGTGATTTGCAACTAGCGGGGGGACAAGAGACCCAGTACTTC. This sequence encodes CASSDLQLAGGQETQYF.

This clonotype was counted ten times or more. The chain has TRBV7-6 and TRBJ2-2; TRBD1 is a possible D gene (6 bases). This CDR3 has 17 residues. The ends were cut back, 2 bases at V and 1 base at J, with 14 bases in the middle. Germline V gene data show CDR1 as SGHVS and CDR2 as FNYEAQ. The CDR3 loop reads CASSLPTGFRNTGELFF. Written as DNA, the CDR3 is TGTGCCAGCAGCTTACCCACAGGGTTTCGGAACACCGGGGAGCTGTTTTTT. Combining the CDR3 with reference TRBV7-6 and TRBJ2-2 gives the whole variable domain GAGVSQSPRYKVTKRGQDVALRCDPISGHVSLYWYRQALGQGPEFLTYFNYEAQQDKSGLPNDRFSAERPEGSISTLTIQRTEQRDSAMYRCASSLPTGFRNTGELFFGEGSRLTVL.

This clonotype was observed at least ten times. This sequence joins TRBV30 and TRBJ2-7, with D tentatively TRBD2 (7 bases). The CDR3 is made up of 16 amino acids. V shed 2 bases and J shed 0 bases, with 17 bases lying between them. Per the germline V gene, CDR1 is GTSNPN and CDR2 is SVGIG (reference sequence). CDR3 nucleotides: TGTGCCTGGAGTAGTTGGCGGGGGCCAACCTCCTACGAGCAGTACTTC. Translating gives CAWSSWRGPTSYEQYF.

V and J are TRBV11-2 and TRBJ1-1; D gene uncertain. The CDR3 totals 16 residues. Trimming pared 3 bases from V and 3 bases from J, leaving 17 bases between. Germline-derived CDR1 and CDR2 are SGHAT and FQNNGV. CDR3 loop: CASSFWAGKGYTEAFF. CDR3 nucleotide sequence: TGTGCCAGCAGCTTTTGGGCGGGTAAGGGATACACTGAAGCTTTCTTT. Drawing the rest from reference TRBV11-2 and TRBJ1-1, the complete variable domain is EAGVAQSPRYKIIEKRQSVAFWCNPISGHATLYWYQQILGQGPKLLIQFQNNGVVDDSQLPKDRFSAERLKGVDSTLKIQPAKLEDSAVYLCASSFWAGKGYTEAFFGQGTRLTVV.

This clonotype was seen ten or more times. The V gene is TRBV29-1, the J gene TRBJ1-2; no clear D. Germline V gene lookup returns CDR1 SQVTM and CDR2 ANQGSEA. Trimming shortened V by 7 bases and J by 7 bases, and 28 bases separated the two germline ends. This CDR3 has 16 amino acids. The CDR3 coding sequence is TGCAGCGCCGGAGGTCAGACCCATCCTGCGGAAACTGGCTACACCTTC. Its translation: CSAGGQTHPAETGYTF.

This clonotype was recorded many times. This rearrangement joins TRBV12-3 or TRBV12-4 to TRBJ2-5, with 9 bases lining up with TRBD1. V trimming: 8 bases; J trimming: 1 base; junction bases outside the gene matches: 8. The CDR3 length is 15 residues. The CDR3 sequence: CASCAGTGIQETQYF. The CDR3 bases are TGTGCCAGCTGCGCCGGGACAGGGATCCAAGAGACCCAGTACTTC.